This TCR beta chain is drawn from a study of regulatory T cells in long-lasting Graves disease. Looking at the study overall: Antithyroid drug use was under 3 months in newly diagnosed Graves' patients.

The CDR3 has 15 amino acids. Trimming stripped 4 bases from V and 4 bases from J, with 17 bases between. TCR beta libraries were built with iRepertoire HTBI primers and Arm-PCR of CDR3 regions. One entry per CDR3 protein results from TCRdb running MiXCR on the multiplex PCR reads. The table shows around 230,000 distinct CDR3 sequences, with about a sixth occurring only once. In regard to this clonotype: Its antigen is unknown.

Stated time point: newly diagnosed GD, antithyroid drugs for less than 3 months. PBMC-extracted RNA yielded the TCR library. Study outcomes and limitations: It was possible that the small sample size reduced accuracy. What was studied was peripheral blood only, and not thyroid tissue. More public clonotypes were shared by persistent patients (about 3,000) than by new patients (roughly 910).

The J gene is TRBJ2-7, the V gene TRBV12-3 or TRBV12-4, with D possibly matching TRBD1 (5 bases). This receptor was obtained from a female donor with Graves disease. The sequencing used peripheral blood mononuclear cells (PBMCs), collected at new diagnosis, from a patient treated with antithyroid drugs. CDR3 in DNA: TGTGCCAGCAGTTCCTTCGTCAGGGCCGGGTACGAGCAGTACTTC. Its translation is CASSSFVRAGYEQYF.